What follows are 25 T cell receptor beta chains derived from one specimen sequenced in a study of cytomegalovirus exposure and HLA in healthy donors. It was with 60 Vbeta and 13 Jbeta primers that the PCR ran. Data came from immunoSEQ multiplex PCR; TCRdb stores just in-frame clones and leaves some out. The sample lists 70,000 to 95,000 clones, 80% occurring once. What was sequenced was PBMCs. Receptors were obtained from a male donor in good health and CMV-seronegative.

J is TRBJ1-6 and V is TRBV27; D remains ambiguous. The germline CDR1 and CDR2 sequences are MNHEY and SMNVEV (reference sequence). CDR3 length: 18 residues. With 1 base removed from V and 3 bases from J, the gap between germline ends came to 16 bases. CDR3 protein: CASSLLRPRVNYNSPLHF. CDR3 in DNA: TGTGCCAGCAGTTTATTACGGCCGAGGGTGAACTATAATTCACCCCTCCACTTT.

This clone was picked up one time. V is TRBV7-2 and J is TRBJ2-1, with 7 nucleotides matching TRBD2. The V gene end was trimmed by 4 bases and the J gene end by 2 bases; junction bases not matched to a gene: 5. CDR1 and CDR2 (germline): SGHTA, FQGNSA. The CDR3 loop spans 15 amino acids. The CDR3 spells CASSSSGATYNEQFF. Written as DNA, the CDR3 is TGTGCCAGCAGCTCCAGCGGGGCGACCTACAATGAGCAGTTCTTC.

The rearrangement uses TRBV5-1 and TRBJ2-7; 12 nucleotides agree with TRBD1. Germline-derived CDR1 and CDR2 are SGHRS and YFSETQ. This CDR3 spans 12 amino acids. V shed 4 bases and J 12 bases; nucleotides not matched to a gene: 5. The CDR3 DNA follows: TGCGCCAGCAGCCAGGGACAGGGGGCGTCGTACTTC. Its translation is CASSQGQGASYF.

This clone has more than one count but fewer than ten. The chain has TRBV28 and TRBJ1-1; 7 bases are a match to TRBD1. Germline-derived CDR1 and CDR2 are MDHEN and SYDVKM. V lost 6 bases and J lost 2; bases outside the gene matches: 6. This CDR3 region has 14 residues. CDR3 residues: CASSSGQPNTEAFF. CDR3 DNA sequence: TGTGCCAGCAGCTCGGGACAGCCAAACACTGAAGCTTTCTTT.

This chain links TRBV6-5 with TRBJ1-1, with 7 positions matching TRBD1. Unmatched junction bases numbered 7, after V lost 7 bases and J lost 11 bases. Germline values: CDR1 MNHEY, CDR2 SVGAGI. This CDR3 has 11 amino acids. The CDR3 DNA reads TGTGCCAGCACCCGACAGGGTGCGGCTTTCTTT. Protein product: CASTRQGAAFF.

V is TRBV20-1 and J is TRBJ1-3, with 10 bases aligning to TRBD1. CDR3 size: 11 residues. The germline V gene encodes CDR1 DFQATT and CDR2 SNEGSKA (reference sequence). The CDR3 DNA sequence: TGCAGGGGGGACAGGGGAGACACCATATATTTT. Its protein is CRGDRGDTIYF.

The CDR3, as DNA: TGTGCCAGCAGTGATCCCCAGACAGGTGCCTACGAGCAGTACTTC. Residues: CASSDPQTGAYEQYF. The J gene is TRBJ2-7, the V gene TRBV2, with D maybe TRBD1 (6 bases). V was clipped by 3 bases and J by 2 bases, with 14 bases between them. CDR1 SNHLY and CDR2 FYNNEI come from the germline V gene. The CDR3 has 15 amino acids.

The chain recombines TRBV4-2 with TRBJ2-2; no firm D call. Germline CDR1 and CDR2: LGHNA and YNFKEQ. Trimming left V 1 base short and J 0 bases short, with 9 bases between. This CDR3 spans 16 amino acids. DNA of the CDR3: TGTGCCAGCAGCCAAGCGGGTGCATCGAACACCGGGGAGCTGTTTTTT. Translating gives CASSQAGASNTGELFF.

The chain combines TRBV5-6 with TRBJ2-1; 11 positions match TRBD2. The CDR3 spans 16 residues. Germline CDR1 is SGHDT and CDR2 is YYEEEE. After removal of 1 base from V and 7 bases from J, the junction contained 7 bases not matched to a gene. In nucleotides, the CDR3 is TGTGCCAGCAGCTTGAATAGCGGGAGGGCGGGGAATGAGCAGTTCTTC. Its protein is CASSLNSGRAGNEQFF.

This chain links TRBV11-3 with TRBJ2-7; 10 positions match TRBD1. CDR1 SGHNT and CDR2 YENEEA come from the germline V gene. V lost 5 bases and J lost 7; bases outside the gene matches: 5. The CDR3 covers 13 residues. The CDR3 spells CASSGDRGREQYF. DNA for the CDR3: TGTGCCAGCAGCGGGGACAGGGGTCGGGAGCAGTACTTC. The full variable domain, its missing parts supplied by reference TRBV11-3 and TRBJ2-7, is EAGVVQSPRYKIIEKKQPVAFWCNPISGHNTLYWYLQNLGQGPELLIRYENEEAVDDSQLPKDRFSAERLKGVDSTLKIQPAELGDSAVYLCASSGDRGREQYFGPGTRLTVT.

This clone showed up just a few times. The rearrangement uses TRBV4-2 and TRBJ2-7, with D perhaps TRBD2 (5 bases). CDR3 length: 14 residues. Looked up from germline, CDR1 is LGHNA and CDR2 is YNFKEQ. Trimming stripped 1 base from V and 5 bases from J, with 12 bases between. The CDR3 DNA is TGTGCCAGCAGCCAAGTAAGTCCCGGGAACGAGCAGTACTTC. Translating it yields CASSQVSPGNEQYF.

This clone was picked up a small number of times. The rearrangement joins TRBV6-4 to TRBJ1-1; TRBD1 matches 7 bases. The CDR3 totals 14 residues. The junction had 5 bases not matched to a gene; V was cut back by 6 bases and J by 1 base. Germline CDR1 MRHNA, CDR2 SNTAGT. The CDR3 region has the DNA TGTGCCAGCAGGCTCGGGACAGAGAACACTGAAGCTTTCTTT. Translation: CASRLGTENTEAFF.

V usage is TRBV10-1 and J usage is TRBJ2-7, with D possibly being TRBD2 (6 bases). Germline V gene lookup returns CDR1 WNHNN and CDR2 SYGVQD (reference sequence). This CDR3 is built from 13 residues. V gave up 8 bases and J gave up 1 base, with 12 bases separating them. The CDR3 is CASALGGSYEQYF. The CDR3, as DNA: TGCGCCAGCGCTTTGGGGGGTTCCTACGAGCAGTACTTC.

The chain employs TRBV6-1 and TRBJ1-2; a possible D gene is TRBD1 (6 bases). Germline V gene data show CDR1 as MNHNS and CDR2 as SASEGT. The CDR3 has 14 residues. V lost 3 bases and J 4 bases, leaving 12 bases between the germline ends. CDR3 residues: CASSETGRGYGYTF. CDR3 sequence (DNA): TGTGCCAGCAGTGAGACAGGCCGCGGCTATGGCTACACCTTC.

This clone was seen just once. The genes are TRBV19 and TRBJ2-7; 10 nucleotides match TRBD1. The CDR3 length is 14 residues. CDR1 LNHDA and CDR2 SQIVND come from the germline V gene (reference sequence). The junction had 7 bases not matched to a gene; V was cut back by 4 bases and J by 7 bases. The CDR3 is CASSTQTGGVEQYF. CDR3 nucleotides: TGTGCCAGTAGTACCCAGACAGGGGGCGTTGAGCAGTACTTC.

The J gene is TRBJ2-6, the V gene TRBV5-4; TRBD1 might be the D (6 bases). The CDR3 is 16 residues long. In germline, CDR1 is SGHNT, CDR2 YYREEE (reference sequence). Trimming left V 0 bases short and J 2 bases short, with 9 bases between. The CDR3 protein is CASSLDPGAGANVLTF. The DNA of the CDR3 is TGTGCCAGCAGCTTGGACCCAGGGGCTGGGGCCAACGTCCTGACTTTC. The whole variable domain, filled in from reference TRBV5-4 and TRBJ2-6, reads ETGVTQSPTHLIKTRGQQVTLRCSSQSGHNTVSWYQQALGQGPQFIFQYYREEENGRGNFPPRFSGLQFPNYSSELNVNALELDDSALYLCASSLDPGAGANVLTFGAGSRLTVL.

This clone was counted once. The chain links TRBV6-1 to TRBJ1-5, with 7 positions matching TRBD1. The CDR3 is made up of 15 amino acids. Losses at the gene ends were 3 bases for V and 3 bases for J; bases not matched to a gene: 5. CDR1 is MNHNS, CDR2 SASEGT, per germline. CDR3 in DNA: TGTGCCAGCAGTGAGTGGGGACAGCTCAATCAGCCCCAGCATTTT. Translated: CASSEWGQLNQPQHF.

The chain links TRBV7-9 to TRBJ1-1; no clear D. The CDR3 has 15 residues. Germline V gene sequence: CDR1 SEHNR, CDR2 FQNEAQ (reference sequence). Trimming cost V 5 bases and J 2 bases, with 15 bases left between them. The CDR3 sequence is CASSPRQGENTEAFF. CDR3 DNA: TGTGCCAGCAGCCCACGGCAAGGAGAAAACACTGAAGCTTTCTTT.

The chain links TRBV19 to TRBJ2-1, with D possibly matching TRBD2 (6 bases). From germline, CDR1 is LNHDA and CDR2 SQIVND (reference sequence). This CDR3 is 13 amino acids long. V lost 4 bases and J 4 bases, leaving 8 bases between the germline ends. The CDR3 sequence is CASSREEYNEQFF. Here the CDR3 DNA reads TGTGCCAGTAGTAGGGAGGAGTACAATGAGCAGTTCTTC.

The gene calls are TRBV6-6 and TRBJ1-5, with D unresolved. Trimming shortened V by 4 bases and J by 6 bases, and 4 bases separated the two germline ends. Germline V gives CDR1 MNHNY, CDR2 SVGAGI (reference sequence). The CDR3 totals 11 residues. CDR3 sequence (DNA): TGTGCCAGCAGTTCCAGTCAGCCCCAGCATTTT. It translates to CASSSSQPQHF.

This chain connects TRBV28 to TRBJ2-1, with 10 nucleotides matching TRBD2. This CDR3 is 15 amino acids long. The ends lost 2 bases at V and 6 bases at J; junction bases unmatched: 4. The V gene's germline CDR1 is MDHEN and CDR2 SYDVKM. Here the CDR3 reads CASSLRTSGINEQFF. The CDR3 nucleotides read TGTGCCAGCAGTTTAAGGACTAGCGGTATCAATGAGCAGTTCTTC.

The chain couples TRBV7-9 to TRBJ2-7, with 9 bases identical to TRBD2. Germline CDR1 reads SEHNR; CDR2 reads FQNEAQ (reference sequence). V trimming: 2 bases; J trimming: 7 bases; junction bases outside the gene matches: 9. The CDR3 has 15 amino acids. DNA of the CDR3: TGTGCCAGCAGCTTATTACGCGGGGGGGCGGATGAGCAGTACTTC. Encoded protein: CASSLLRGGADEQYF.

The gene calls are TRBV4-2 and TRBJ2-5; D is possibly TRBD2 (5 bases). The J call is in doubt because the DNA end fits TRBJ2-7 better. Germline V CDR1 and CDR2: LGHNA, YNFKEQ. CDR3 length: 16 residues. CDR3 residues: CASSQASTGNTYEQYF. The CDR3 nucleotides read TGTGCCAGCAGCCAAGCCAGCACGGGGAACACCTACGAGCAGTACTTC.

This chain joins TRBV5-4 and TRBJ1-2; D unresolved. Trimming removed 6 bases at V and 4 bases at J, with 16 bases between. CDR1 is SGHNT, CDR2 YYREEE, per germline (reference sequence). This CDR3 region has 14 residues. The chain's CDR3 is CASTQPRPPYGYTF. The CDR3, as DNA: TGTGCCAGCACCCAACCCAGGCCTCCCTATGGCTACACCTTC. The complete variable domain, with remaining parts taken from reference TRBV5-4 and TRBJ1-2, reads ETGVTQSPTHLIKTRGQQVTLRCSSQSGHNTVSWYQQALGQGPQFIFQYYREEENGRGNFPPRFSGLQFPNYSSELNVNALELDDSALYLCASTQPRPPYGYTFGSGTRLTVV.

The rearrangement uses TRBV7-8 and TRBJ1-5, with 8 bases identical to TRBD1. Germline loops: CDR1 SGHVS, CDR2 FQNEAQ. The CDR3 sequence is 14 residues long. J lost 6 bases, V lost 5 bases, and 6 bases had no gene match. The CDR3 here is CASSVDRASQPQHF. The CDR3 DNA is TGTGCCAGCAGCGTGGACAGGGCTTCTCAGCCCCAGCATTTT.